This TCR beta chain emerged from a study of blood T cell repertoires in COVID-19. The CDR3 contains 13 residues. Germline CDR1 and CDR2: SGHRS and YFSETQ. V shed 4 bases and J shed 1 base, with 8 bases lying between them. Authors' analysis steps: Using reference gene primer amplification, nucleated cell counts were estimated. Assay used: immunoSEQ multiplex PCR; TCRdb lists only in-frame clones, some missing. D and trimming were read from the DNA, whereas the V and J calls and clone size are those reported in that table. The data show 150,000 to 200,000 clones, with 75% to 90% seen just once and roughly 3.5% held by the top ten.

The gene calls are TRBV5-1 and TRBJ1-1; TRBD1 might be the D (6 bases). The specimen sequenced was PBMCs or T cells enriched from blood (not recorded which). The clonotype was recovered from a woman aged 55-70 years who had recovered from COVID-19. The CDR3 DNA reads TGCGCCAGCAGCGCGGACAGGAACACTGAAGCTTTCTTT. Encoded protein: CASSADRNTEAFF.